The sequence of this T cell receptor beta chain was determined in a study of CD8+ T cells in alopecia areata. Study results and limitations: Scalp clonality decreased significantly with tofacitinib, and so did expanded CD8+ clones among the top 100.

Investigators isolated RNA and reverse transcribed it into cDNA to act as the sequencing template. The data were produced by immunoSEQ multiplex PCR, yet TCRdb's version contains in-frame clones alone and is incomplete. The table records about 120,000 clones, less than 75% of them present only once. On this clone itself: Its antigen is currently unknown.

V shed 0 bases and J shed 7 bases, with 5 bases lying between them. The CDR3 is made up of 12 amino acids. Germline CDR1 and CDR2: SGHDT and YYEEEE. The treatment is: oral pan-JAK inhibitor, 5-10 mg twice daily. This sequence originates from a human donor with alopecia areata. Sequenced here: CD8+ T cells sorted from blood, sampled at week 4, from a patient treated with tofacitinib. V is TRBV5-6 and J is TRBJ1-5; D unresolved. DNA of the CDR3: TGTGCCAGCAGCTTGGGGAGGCAGCCCCAGCATTTT. It specifies CASSLGRQPQHF. The complete variable domain, with remaining parts taken from reference TRBV5-6 and TRBJ1-5, reads DAGVTQSPTHLIKTRGQQVTLRCSPKSGHDTVSWYQQALGQGPQFIFQYYEEEERQRGNFPDRFSGHQFPNYSSELNVNALLLGDSALYLCASSLGRQPQHFGDGTRLSIL.